The entry below describes one TCR beta chain. The antigen remains unidentified. CDR1 and CDR2 from the germline V gene are SGHTA and FQGTGA. The V segment lost 6 bases and the J segment 6 bases; nucleotides outside the gene matches: 4. The CDR3 extends over 13 amino acids. The data originate from a study of cytomegalovirus exposure and HLA in healthy donors. Study at large: T cells numbering about 179 million yielded 95 million to 140 million unique TCR beta sequences in an earlier analysis.

This PCR relied on a set of 60 Vbeta primers and 13 Jbeta primers. Assay: immunoSEQ multiplex PCR; the TCRdb copy retains only in-frame clones and omits some. The table lists under 200,000 clones. General observations from the study: A later analysis by the authors found several of the most significant clusters apparently linked to common viral pathogens. The study assumed roughly uniform donor sequencing depth for presence/absence analyses.

The sequence was obtained from a woman younger than 35 in good health and CMV-seropositive. The sample was PBMCs. The genes are TRBV7-3 and TRBJ1-1, with TRBD1 matching 10 bases. The CDR3 spells CASRPGQGAEAFF. CDR3 coding DNA: TGTGCCAGCAGACCAGGACAGGGGGCTGAAGCTTTCTTT.